This T cell receptor (beta chain) appears in the sequencing data of a study of T cells in Graves' hyperthyroidism and ophthalmopathy. About the research overall: The authors collected peripheral blood at initial diagnosis, before any treatment. General observations from the study: Ophthalmopathy got predicted by the model a median roughly six months before its onset.

This clonotype was counted many times. Antigen: not known. A NOSPECS grade of at least 4, a Clinical Activity Score of at least 3 and duration under 3 months were recorded in ophthalmopathy patients. Researchers barred patients who had uncontrolled infection, other autoimmune disease, pregnancy or lactation. This CDR3 is 15 amino acids long. The ends lost 6 bases at V and 2 bases at J; junction bases unmatched: 6. CDR1 is SGHVS and CDR2 is FQNEAQ in the germline V gene. Template material for amplifying TCR beta CDR3 regions consisted of RNA transcripts. HTBI primers drove first-round RT-PCR of the TCR CDR3. TCRdb used MiXCR to reprocess the multiplex PCR reads, holding one entry per CDR3 protein. The sample includes 660,000 or so distinct CDR3 sequences, less than 25% of them seen just once.

The clonotype comes from a man aged 30-40 years with Graves' ophthalmopathy. Sequences were obtained from blood. This chain uses TRBV7-8 with TRBJ2-5; 10 positions agree with TRBD2. CDR3 loop: CASSPAGGGQETQYF. CDR3 coding DNA: TGTGCCAGCAGTCCAGCGGGGGGGGGACAAGAGACCCAGTACTTC.